These 27 T cell receptor beta chains were all obtained from the same sample, sequenced in a study of blood T cell repertoires in COVID-19. Method: immunoSEQ multiplex PCR; TCRdb's copy keeps in-frame clones and lacks some. The sample records about 78,000 clones, around 80% being singletons. The sequencing input was peripheral blood. The receptors stem from a man in his sixties with active or convalescent COVID-19.

This sequence joins TRBV5-1 and TRBJ1-2; 11 bases are a match to TRBD1. The V segment lost 4 bases and the J segment 5 bases; nucleotides outside the gene matches: 7. Germline lookup yields CDR1 SGHRS and CDR2 YFSETQ. The CDR3 spans 15 residues. This chain's CDR3 is CASSIGQGAFYGYTF. The CDR3 coding sequence is TGCGCCAGCAGCATCGGACAGGGGGCCTTTTATGGCTACACCTTC.

This chain joins TRBV7-2 and TRBJ1-3, with TRBD1 as a possible D gene (5 bases). V was cut by 3 bases and J by 4 bases, with 13 bases left in between. There are 15 residues in the CDR3. The germline gives CDR1 SGHTA, CDR2 FQGNSA. The CDR3 is CASSLAGGTGNTIYF. The CDR3 DNA is TGTGCCAGCAGCTTGGCCGGGGGGACCGGAAACACCATATATTTT.

This clone was counted a single time. The chain joins TRBV2 to TRBJ1-2; 9 bases fit TRBD1. Germline CDR1 is SNHLY and CDR2 is FYNNEI. V lost 8 bases and J lost 8; bases outside the gene matches: 12. CDR3 length: 14 amino acids. The CDR3 spells CASHVTQGAEGYTF. CDR3 coding DNA: TGTGCCAGCCACGTTACACAGGGGGCGGAAGGCTACACCTTC. Based on the CDR3 plus reference TRBV2 and TRBJ1-2, the full variable domain is EPEVTQTPSHQVTQMGQEVILRCVPISNHLYFYWYRQILGQKVEFLVSFYNNEISEKSEIFDDQFSVERPDGSNFTLKIRSTKLEDSAMYFCASHVTQGAEGYTFGSGTRLTVV.

The chain couples TRBV6-5 to TRBJ1-1, with TRBD1 as a possible D gene (6 bases). CDR1 and CDR2 from the germline V gene are MNHEY and SVGAGI. V was clipped by 2 bases and J by 2 bases, with 9 bases between them. The CDR3 covers 14 residues. This chain's CDR3 is CASSYGGANTEAFF. The DNA of the CDR3 is TGTGCCAGCAGTTACGGGGGGGCTAACACTGAAGCTTTCTTT.

This clone was recorded once. The chain carries TRBV12-1 and TRBJ2-7; no DNA check was done on the table's D call, TRBD2. TRBV12-1 is classified as a pseudogene. The CDR3 loop spans 12 amino acids. The DNA for the CDR3 is TGTGCCAGCAGCTTTGTCTGCTACGAGCAGTACTTC. This encodes CASSFVCYEQYF.

This clone was detected only once. The chain joins TRBV4-1 to TRBJ2-4; 11 nucleotides agree with TRBD2. The length of the CDR3 is 17 residues. In germline, CDR1 is MGHRA, CDR2 YSYEKL. The V gene end was trimmed by 4 bases and the J gene end by 1 base; junction bases not matched to a gene: 6. This CDR3 is CASSRLAGGLAKNIQYF. Here the CDR3 DNA reads TGCGCCAGCAGCCGATTAGCGGGGGGGCTCGCCAAAAACATTCAGTACTTC.

This rearrangement joins TRBV4-2 to TRBJ2-1, with D possibly matching TRBD2 (5 bases). Germline-derived CDR1 and CDR2 are LGHNA and YNFKEQ. Trimming removed 0 bases at V and 2 bases at J, with 8 bases between. The CDR3 consists of 15 residues. The CDR3 bases are TGTGCCAGCAGCCAAGAGCTGGGAGCCTACAATGAGCAGTTCTTC. It codes for CASSQELGAYNEQFF.

This chain links TRBV6-2 or TRBV6-3 with TRBJ1-2, with 11 bases fitting TRBD1. The germline V gene has CDR1 MNHEY and CDR2 SVGEGT. The CDR3 has 16 amino acids. Unmatched junction bases numbered 12, after V lost 5 bases and J lost 7 bases. In nucleotides, the CDR3 is TGTGCCAGCAGTGACCAACCGGACAGGGGGCACAGTGGCTACACCTTC. This translates into CASSDQPDRGHSGYTF.

The chain couples TRBV14 to TRBJ1-1, with TRBD1 matching 7 bases. The CDR3 contains 14 residues. V shed 1 base and J 6 bases; nucleotides not matched to a gene: 5. CDR1 is SGHDN and CDR2 is FVKESK in the germline V gene. The CDR3 reads CASSQVRGRAEAFF. CDR3 coding DNA: TGTGCCAGCAGCCAAGTAAGGGGGCGGGCTGAAGCTTTCTTT.

The CDR3 here is CASSIRDSYSPLHF. The CDR3 bases are TGTGCCAGCAGCATCCGGGACAGTTATTCACCCCTCCACTTT. The chain carries TRBV11-2 and TRBJ1-6, with 7 nucleotides matching TRBD1. This CDR3 has 14 amino acids. Germline V gene sequence: CDR1 SGHAT, CDR2 FQNNGV. Trimming took 5 bases from V and 8 from J; bases not matched to a gene: 6.

The chain uses TRBV7-2 and TRBJ1-2, with TRBD1 matching 8 bases. Per germline, CDR1 SGHTA and CDR2 FQGNSA. This CDR3 region has 14 residues. V lost 5 bases to trimming and J lost 5 bases; unmatched junction nucleotides: 7. CDR3 bases: TGTGCCAGCAGCGTGGGGGACAGGCCTTATGGCTACACCTTC. It encodes CASSVGDRPYGYTF.

The rearrangement uses TRBV18 and TRBJ2-1; tentative D call: TRBD2 (6 bases). V lost 3 bases, J lost 4 bases, and 16 bases lay in between. Germline CDR1 KGHSH, CDR2 LQKENI. The CDR3 has 16 amino acids. Here the CDR3 reads CASSPPPPAGYNEQFF. The CDR3 nucleotides read TGTGCCAGCTCACCGCCCCCCCCAGCGGGTTACAATGAGCAGTTCTTC.

In nucleotides, the CDR3 is TGTGCCAGCAGTTTACAGGGGTCTGAAGATACGCAGTATTTT. Its translation is CASSLQGSEDTQYF. The rearrangement uses TRBV6-5 and TRBJ2-3; 7 bases line up with TRBD1. Germline CDR1 MNHEY, CDR2 SVGAGI. V trimming: 4 bases; J trimming: 5 bases; junction bases outside the gene matches: 6. The CDR3 totals 14 residues.

V gene TRBV2 combines with J gene TRBJ2-5; D perhaps matches TRBD1 (6 bases). This CDR3 has 13 amino acids. Trimming cost V 4 bases and J 3 bases, with 9 bases left between them. Germline V gene data show CDR1 as SNHLY and CDR2 as FYNNEI. CDR3 in DNA: TGTGCCAGCAGTGCCAGGGGTGAAGAGACCCAGTACTTC. Amino acids: CASSARGEETQYF.

The chain is built from TRBV5-5 and TRBJ1-6; TRBD1 might be the D (6 bases). Trimming left V 2 bases short and J 2 bases short, with 11 bases between. The CDR3 covers 16 residues. Germline lookup yields CDR1 SGHKS and CDR2 YYEKEE (reference sequence). In DNA form, the CDR3 reads TGTGCCAGCAGCTTTGGGGGCCAGACCTATAATTCACCCCTCCACTTT. This sequence encodes CASSFGGQTYNSPLHF.

The rearrangement links TRBV7-9 to TRBJ2-3, with D perhaps matching TRBD2 (5 bases). Germline assignment: CDR1 SEHNR and CDR2 FQNEAQ (reference sequence). The CDR3 runs 13 residues. V was clipped by 0 bases and J by 5 bases, with 6 bases between them. CDR3 region: CASSLAGEDTQYF. CDR3 sequence (DNA): TGTGCCAGCAGCTTAGCGGGAGAAGATACGCAGTATTTT.

The rearrangement joins TRBV4-3 to TRBJ2-3, with a weak D call TRBD1 (5 bases). Trimming shortened V by 0 bases and J by 0 bases, and 16 bases separated the two germline ends. The germline V gene encodes CDR1 LGHNA and CDR2 YSLEER. The CDR3 consists of 18 residues. The chain's CDR3 is CASSQDWKGPTSTDTQYF. In DNA form, the CDR3 reads TGCGCCAGCAGCCAAGACTGGAAGGGGCCTACTAGCACAGATACGCAGTATTTT.

This clone came up many times. The rearrangement links TRBV11-2 to TRBJ2-5, with no clear D. Trimming stripped 4 bases from V and 0 bases from J, with 3 bases between. The CDR3 runs to 12 residues. CDR1 is SGHAT, CDR2 FQNNGV, per germline. The DNA for the CDR3 is TGTGCCAGCAGCTCGTACCAAGAGACCCAGTACTTC. It specifies CASSSYQETQYF.

This chain's CDR3 is CASSLGGVDTGELFF. CDR3 nucleotides: TGTGCCAGCAGCTTAGGGGGGGTCGACACCGGGGAGCTGTTTTTT. This chain links TRBV7-9 with TRBJ2-2; possibly TRBD2 for D (6 bases). The CDR3 length is 15 residues. Germline V gene data show CDR1 as SEHNR and CDR2 as FQNEAQ (reference sequence). V was trimmed by 1 base and J by 3 bases, leaving 9 bases between them. The full variable domain, completed using reference TRBV7-9 and TRBJ2-2, is DTGVSQNPRHKITKRGQNVTFRCDPISEHNRLYWYRQTLGQGPEFLTYFQNEAQLEKSRLLSDRFSAERPKGSFSTLEIQRTEQGDSAMYLCASSLGGVDTGELFFGEGSRLTVL.

This chain links TRBV11-1 with TRBJ2-6; 8 positions match TRBD1. The J segment lost 2 bases and the V segment lost 0 bases, leaving 9 bases of the junction unmatched. Germline assignment: CDR1 SGHAT and CDR2 FQDESV (reference sequence). The CDR3 loop spans 19 amino acids. The CDR3 region has the DNA TGTGCCAGCAGCTTAGCCTTGGACAGGGTAGCGCCTGGGGCCAACGTCCTGACTTTC. It is translated as CASSLALDRVAPGANVLTF.

The rearrangement links TRBV4-2 to TRBJ2-2; the match to TRBD2 covers 13 bases. V gave up 5 bases and J gave up 4 bases; unmatched junction bases: 4. The CDR3 length is 16 residues. CDR1 is LGHNA, CDR2 YNFKEQ, per germline. CDR3 nucleotides: TGTGCCAGCAGCTCGGGACTAGCGGGGTTCACCGGGGAGCTGTTTTTT. Its translation: CASSSGLAGFTGELFF.

The chain uses TRBV4-3 and TRBJ1-5, with D possibly matching TRBD1 (6 bases). The CDR3 has 15 residues. V lost 3 bases, J lost 2 bases, and 11 bases lay in between. CDR1 is LGHNA and CDR2 is YSLEER in the germline V gene. The CDR3 region is CASSQTGQRNQPQHF. The DNA of the CDR3 is TGCGCCAGCAGCCAGACGGGACAACGCAATCAGCCCCAGCATTTT.

The chain carries TRBV7-8 and TRBJ1-1; the D is unclear. Germline values: CDR1 SGHVS, CDR2 FQNEAQ. V was clipped by 2 bases and J by 1 base, with 14 bases between them. There are 16 residues in the CDR3. The CDR3 DNA reads as TGTGCCAGCAGCTTAACCTTGCCCGGGAGGAACACTGAAGCTTTCTTT. This translates into CASSLTLPGRNTEAFF.

This clone was found a few times. The chain joins TRBV6-5 to TRBJ2-2; tentative D call: TRBD1 (5 bases). V was cut by 6 bases and J by 0 bases, with 11 bases left in between. Germline CDR1 is MNHEY and CDR2 is SVGAGI. This CDR3 has 15 amino acids. CDR3 DNA: TGTGCCAGCAGCCGCGACAGTCCGAACACCGGGGAGCTGTTTTTT. This translates into CASSRDSPNTGELFF.

The chain uses TRBV11-2 and TRBJ1-1; D remains unclear. Germline V gives CDR1 SGHAT, CDR2 FQNNGV. V was trimmed by 5 bases and J by 5 bases, leaving 15 bases between them. CDR3 length equals 14 residues. The CDR3 sequence is CASSTSGSKTEAFF. CDR3 sequence (DNA): TGTGCCAGCAGCACCTCCGGGAGCAAGACTGAAGCTTTCTTT.

V gene TRBV3-1 (or the pseudogene TRBV3-2) combines with J gene TRBJ2-7; D is possibly TRBD1 (5 bases). Germline lookup yields CDR1 LGHDT and CDR2 YNNKEL (reference sequence). The CDR3 has 16 residues. Trimming shortened V by 1 base and J by 7 bases, and 20 bases separated the two germline ends. The CDR3 sequence is CASSQGPARASREQYF. Written as DNA, the CDR3 is TGTGCCAGCAGCCAAGGGCCGGCCAGGGCATCGCGTGAGCAGTACTTC.

The chain is built from TRBV24-1 and TRBJ2-2; no clear D. Germline values: CDR1 KGHDR, CDR2 SFDVKD. V was shortened by 5 bases and J by 4 bases, with 7 bases between the two germline ends. There are 13 residues in the CDR3. CDR3 loop: CATSATSTGELFF. The CDR3 nucleotides are TGTGCCACCAGTGCGACAAGCACCGGGGAGCTGTTTTTT.